This passage covers 20 T cell receptor beta chains from one sample sequenced in a study of shared clonotypes between healthy human individuals. Some clones are missing from TCRdb's copy, which holds only in-frame ones; the method was immunoSEQ multiplex PCR. Counted here are about 2.1 million clones, about 94% occurring once; the ten biggest clones make up more than 1.5%. CD45RO-negative CD8 cells positively selected for CCR7 made up the naive population, which excluded terminally differentiated effector memory CD45RA+ cells. Sequencing input: naive CD8+ T cells from PBMCs. These receptors came from a man between 18 and 35 years old in good health. Some clones in this sample may be carry-over from other donors' samples.

The V gene is TRBV18, the J gene TRBJ2-2, with D perhaps matching TRBD2 (5 bases). The CDR3 contains 15 residues. Trimming took 8 bases from V and 2 from J, leaving 15 bases between them. Germline values: CDR1 KGHSH, CDR2 LQKENI. The CDR3 region is CASRSGDYNTGELFF. CDR3 DNA sequence: TGTGCCAGCCGGTCCGGGGATTATAACACCGGGGAGCTGTTTTTT.

The rearrangement links TRBV25-1 to TRBJ2-4; D gene ambiguous. Germline loops: CDR1 MGHDK, CDR2 SYGVNS. This CDR3 comprises 11 residues. The V gene lost 7 bases and the J gene lost 9 bases, with 10 bases spanning the gap. The CDR3 spells CASKALGIQYF. The CDR3 nucleotides read TGTGCCAGCAAGGCGTTGGGCATTCAGTACTTC.

This chain connects TRBV4-3 to TRBJ2-1, with a tentative D call TRBD2 (6 bases). In germline, CDR1 is LGHNA, CDR2 YSLEER. The CDR3 runs to 21 residues. The V gene lost 1 base and the J gene lost 3 bases, with 28 bases spanning the gap. The CDR3 nucleotides are TGCGCCAGCAGCCAAGGTCCGTCTAGGTCGCATCGGGAGATCTTCTACAATGAGCAGTTCTTC. Translated, it gives CASSQGPSRSHREIFYNEQFF.

The chain is built from TRBV4-3 and TRBJ1-1; D is undetermined. This CDR3 spans 15 amino acids. CDR1 is LGHNA and CDR2 is YSLEER in the germline V gene. V was clipped by 1 base and J by 6 bases, with 15 bases between them. CDR3 nucleotide sequence: TGCGCCAGCAGCCAAGTTCTTGATGGAGGCGCTGAAGCTTTCTTT. Translated, it gives CASSQVLDGGAEAFF.

The chain is built from TRBV10-3 and TRBJ2-5; D perhaps matches TRBD2 (6 bases). The CDR3 covers 14 residues. Germline V gene lookup returns CDR1 ENHRY and CDR2 SYGVKD. V dropped 4 bases and J dropped 4 bases, with 13 bases sitting between them. The CDR3 nucleotides are TGTGCCATCAGTGGGAGGCTGGGGGGAGAGACCCAGTACTTC. Its translation: CAISGRLGGETQYF.

The rearrangement uses TRBV7-3 and TRBJ2-1; TRBD2 is a possible D gene (6 bases). The CDR3 length is 14 residues. Trimming left V 2 bases short and J 6 bases short, with 11 bases between. Germline CDR1 reads SGHTA; CDR2 reads FQGTGA. CDR3 DNA: TGTGCCAGCAGCTTAGCGACGGGAGCCAATGAGCAGTTCTTC. Its protein product is CASSLATGANEQFF.

J is TRBJ1-1 and V is TRBV18; the match to TRBD1 covers 7 bases. CDR1 and CDR2 from the germline V gene are KGHSH and LQKENI. J was trimmed by 7 bases and V by 8 bases; bases with no gene match: 10. This CDR3 spans 13 amino acids. CDR3: CASHLTGLDEAFF. The CDR3 DNA sequence: TGTGCCAGCCACCTGACAGGGTTGGATGAAGCTTTCTTT.

The V and J genes are TRBV11-2 and TRBJ2-3; D might be TRBD1 (6 bases). The CDR3 is 16 amino acids. The germline gives CDR1 SGHAT, CDR2 FQNNGV. V lost 3 bases and J lost 0, with 13 bases in between. CDR3 DNA sequence: TGTGCCAGCAGCTTTTTTGCAGGGGATAGCACAGATACGCAGTATTTT. It specifies CASSFFAGDSTDTQYF.

The gene calls are TRBV29-1 and TRBJ2-7; 7 bases align to TRBD1. Germline V gene sequence: CDR1 SQVTM, CDR2 ANQGSEA. V shed 5 bases, J shed 6 bases, and the junction held 7 bases outside the gene matches. CDR3 length: 12 amino acids. The CDR3 region is CSVRQGIGEQYF. CDR3 DNA: TGCAGCGTTCGACAGGGTATCGGCGAGCAGTACTTC.

The V and J genes are TRBV27 and TRBJ1-2, with D unresolved. There are 14 residues in the CDR3. CDR1 is MNHEY and CDR2 is SMNVEV in the germline V gene (reference sequence). Trimming took 4 bases from V and 7 from J, leaving 16 bases between them. In DNA form, the CDR3 reads TGTGCCAGCAGTTCCGGACCGCCGCCGGCTGGCTACACCTTC. Translation: CASSSGPPPAGYTF.

The chain has TRBV7-9 and TRBJ1-2; D possibly corresponds to TRBD1 (6 bases). The V and J ends lost 4 bases and 1 base respectively, with 13 bases between them. Germline-derived CDR1 and CDR2 are SEHNR and FQNEAQ (reference sequence). The CDR3 loop spans 15 amino acids. CDR3 nucleotides: TGTGCCAGCAGCTCCCGGGAGGGGGGTAACTATGGCTACACCTTC. Translating gives CASSSREGGNYGYTF.

The V call is TRBV6-1, the J call TRBJ2-2; 7 bases line up with TRBD1. V shed 4 bases, J shed 1 base, and the junction held 6 bases outside the gene matches. The CDR3 spans 16 residues. Germline values: CDR1 MNHNS, CDR2 SASEGT. The CDR3 loop is CASSVRTGRNTGELFF. Here the CDR3 DNA reads TGTGCCAGCAGTGTTCGGACAGGAAGGAACACCGGGGAGCTGTTTTTT.

This sequence joins TRBV13 and TRBJ2-7, with D tentatively TRBD1 (6 bases). Trimming cost V 5 bases and J 1 base, with 12 bases left between them. The germline V gene encodes CDR1 PRHDT and CDR2 FYEKMQ (reference sequence). This CDR3 has 14 amino acids. The CDR3 region has the DNA TGTGCCAGCAGCCCACAGGGTGGTTCCTACGAGCAGTACTTC. Its translation: CASSPQGGSYEQYF.

V usage is TRBV7-9 and J usage is TRBJ2-2, with TRBD2 as a possible D gene (6 bases). Germline V lookup: CDR1 SEHNR, CDR2 FQNEAQ (reference sequence). V shed 5 bases and J shed 6 bases, with 13 bases lying between them. The CDR3 length is 14 residues. CDR3 region: CASSPTGEAGELFF. In nucleotides, the CDR3 is TGTGCCAGCAGCCCGACCGGGGAGGCCGGGGAGCTGTTTTTT.

This rearrangement joins TRBV28 to TRBJ1-2; D gene uncertain. With 3 bases removed from V and 6 bases from J, the gap between germline ends came to 11 bases. The CDR3 has 13 residues. From germline, CDR1 is MDHEN and CDR2 SYDVKM. The CDR3 DNA reads as TGTGCCAGCAGTTTCAACGACGGGGATGGCTACACCTTC. It specifies CASSFNDGDGYTF.

The chain joins TRBV2 to TRBJ2-1; D unclear. The CDR3 is 13 residues long. CDR1 and CDR2 (germline): SNHLY, FYNNEI. With 4 bases removed from V and 5 bases from J, the gap between germline ends came to 9 bases. CDR3 bases: TGTGCCAGCAGTGGCGACCTCGACAATGAGCAGTTCTTC. The encoded protein is CASSGDLDNEQFF.

This clone has a single count. The chain combines TRBV28 with TRBJ1-2, with D perhaps TRBD1 (5 bases). This CDR3 region has 12 residues. V was shortened by 7 bases and J by 8 bases, with 14 bases between the two germline ends. In germline, CDR1 is MDHEN, CDR2 SYDVKM. CDR3 sequence: CASTLDTMGYTF. The CDR3 DNA reads TGTGCCAGCACCCTGGACACGATGGGCTACACCTTC.

CDR3 sequence (DNA): TGTGCCAGCAGCGGGAGGAGAGCCAATGAGCAGTTCTTC. This sequence encodes CASSGRRANEQFF. This rearrangement joins TRBV28 to TRBJ2-1, with TRBD2 identical over 7 bases. Trimming removed 6 bases from V and 6 bases from J; junction bases left unmatched: 5. There are 13 residues in the CDR3. The V gene's germline CDR1 is MDHEN and CDR2 SYDVKM.

The CDR3 region has the DNA TGCGCCAGCAGCTTCGGGTGGGTAGCGGGAGACGATGAGCAGTTCTTC. Amino acid sequence: CASSFGWVAGDDEQFF. The chain carries TRBV5-1 and TRBJ2-1; TRBD2 matches 9 bases. The germline gives CDR1 SGHRS, CDR2 YFSETQ. With V trimmed by 2 bases and J by 8 bases, 11 bases remained unmatched. The CDR3 has 16 amino acids.

The chain is built from TRBV7-8 and TRBJ1-2; the D gene is possibly TRBD1 (5 bases). Trimming took 5 bases from V and 7 from J, leaving 17 bases between them. CDR1 is SGHVS, CDR2 FQNEAQ, per germline. The CDR3 length is 14 residues. CDR3 nucleotides: TGTGCCAGCAGCGAAACAAAAGCCGGGGCTGGCTACACCTTC. As protein: CASSETKAGAGYTF. Supplemented by reference TRBV7-8 and TRBJ1-2, the full variable domain reads GAGVSQSPRYKVAKRGQDVALRCDPISGHVSLFWYQQALGQGPEFLTYFQNEAQLDKSGLPSDRFFAERPEGSVSTLKIQRTQQEDSAVYLCASSETKAGAGYTFGSGTRLTVV.